These T cell receptor beta chains were read from a single sample in a study of cytomegalovirus exposure and HLA in healthy donors. Only in-frame clones appear in the TCRdb table, and some are missing; sequencing was by immunoSEQ multiplex PCR. This repertoire shows approximately 120,000 clones, 77% found once; its top ten account for over 10%. Sequencing was carried out using PBMCs. The origin of the receptors is a woman in her 40s in good health and CMV-seropositive. The CDR3 runs from the conserved cysteine through the conserved F or W. D genes are given only for firm matches. A row's size may be missing; if present it is once, few, many or a size class.

J | size | length | D | V | CDR3 | DNA
TRBJ2-5 | . | 13 | . | TRBV7-9 | CASSLALEETQYF | TGTGCCAGCAGCTTAGCTCTAGAGGAGACCCAGTACTTC
TRBJ2-7 | . | 14 | . | TRBV5-6 | CASSLLSRPYEQYF | TGTGCCAGCAGCTTGCTCTCCAGGCCCTACGAGCAGTACTTC
TRBJ2-7 | . | 15 | TRBD2 | TRBV18 | CASSPPTSGRYEQYF | TGTGCCAGCTCACCTCCGACTAGCGGTCGGTACGAGCAGTACTTC
TRBJ2-1 | . | 15 | . | TRBV5-1 | CASRIASRSYNEQFF | TGCGCCAGCAGAATAGCTTCCCGCTCCTACAATGAGCAGTTCTTC
TRBJ2-1 | . | 15 | TRBD2 | TRBV28 | CASSLRPAGGNEQFF | TGTGCCAGCAGTTTACGCCCAGCGGGGGGGAATGAGCAGTTCTTC
TRBJ1-5 | . | 12 | . | TRBV13 | CASSLWQQPQHF | TGTGCCAGCAGCTTATGGCAGCAGCCCCAGCATTTT
TRBJ2-2 | . | 16 | . | TRBV30 | CAWRKGGTGNTGELFF | TGTGCCTGGAGGAAGGGGGGGACAGGGAACACCGGGGAGCTGTTTTTT
TRBJ1-1 | . | 16 | . | TRBV7-8 | CASSKGGGTSFPGAFF | TGTGCCAGCAGCAAAGGGGGGGGGACTTCATTTCCCGGAGCTTTCTTT
TRBJ2-5 | few | 17 | TRBD2 | TRBV5-6 | CASSSRPRLAGGWSQYF | TGTGCCAGCAGCTCACGACCGCGACTAGCGGGAGGATGGTCCCAGTACTTC
TRBJ1-2 | . | 15 | TRBD1 | TRBV18 | CASSPPGQGNYGYTF | TGTGCCAGCTCACCACCGGGACAGGGGAACTATGGCTACACCTTC
TRBJ1-1 | . | 14 | TRBD1 | TRBV30 | CAWSATGVRGEAFF | TGTGCCTGGAGTGCGACAGGGGTGAGGGGTGAAGCTTTCTTT
TRBJ2-7 | . | 12 | . | TRBV11-3 | CASSLGRSEQYF | TGTGCCAGCAGCTTAGGGCGGTCCGAGCAGTACTTC
TRBJ2-7 | . | 16 | . | TRBV28 | CASSLPLGQSSYEQYF | TGTGCCAGCAGTTTACCCCTAGGACAGAGCTCCTACGAGCAGTACTTC
TRBJ1-5 | few | 14 | TRBD1 | TRBV19 | CASRPGQGDQPQHF | TGTGCCAGTAGACCGGGACAGGGAGATCAGCCCCAGCATTTT
TRBJ1-2 | . | 13 | TRBD1 | TRBV6-6 | CASRRENRGGYTF | TGTGCCAGCAGACGCGAGAACAGGGGTGGCTACACCTTC
TRBJ2-1 | . | 18 | . | TRBV6-1 | CASCGGRGTVLSYNEQFF | TGTGCCAGCTGTGGAGGGAGGGGGACTGTATTAAGCTACAATGAGCAGTTCTTC
TRBJ2-7 | . | 14 | . | TRBV5-5 | CASSLSGGAYEQYF | TGTGCCAGCAGCTTGTCGGGGGGCGCCTACGAGCAGTACTTC
TRBJ2-7 | . | 17 | . | TRBV21-1 | CASSSRTGRGVSYEQYF | TGTGCCAGCAGTTCCCGGACCGGGAGGGGGGTATCCTACGAGCAGTACTTC
TRBJ1-1 | . | 15 | TRBD1 | TRBV27 | CASSLGQGRNTEAFF | TGTGCCAGCAGTTTGGGACAGGGTAGGAACACTGAAGCTTTCTTT
TRBJ2-1 | once | 16 | TRBD1 | TRBV9 | CASSAGTGQTARRQFF | TGTGCCAGCAGCGCCGGGACAGGGCAGACCGCAAGGAGGCAGTTCTTC
TRBJ2-1 | . | 16 | TRBD2 | TRBV10-3 | CAISTLSGSAYNEQFF | TGTGCCATCAGCACCCTCAGCGGGAGTGCCTACAATGAGCAGTTCTTC
TRBJ1-3 | . | 15 | TRBD1 | TRBV19 | CASQTGGNSGNTIYF | TGTGCCAGCCAGACAGGGGGAAACTCTGGAAACACCATATATTTT
TRBJ2-5 | . | 14 | TRBD1 | TRBV10-3 | CAIYSGGSGETQYF | TGTGCCATTTACTCAGGGGGCTCGGGGGAGACCCAGTACTTC
TRBJ2-1 | . | 14 | . | TRBV7-7 | CASSLAPGEIEQFF | TGTGCTAGCAGCTTAGCGCCGGGAGAAATAGAGCAGTTCTTC
TRBJ2-1 | . | 15 | TRBD2 | TRBV7-9 | CASSPGHGRDNEQFF | TGTGCCAGCAGCCCTGGGCACGGGAGGGACAATGAGCAGTTCTTC
TRBJ1-1 | . | 16 | . | TRBV7-3 | CASSLKRVSLNTEAFF | TGTGCCAGCAGCTTAAAGAGGGTCAGCCTGAACACTGAAGCTTTCTTT
TRBJ1-5 | . | 15 | TRBD1 | TRBV6-5 | CASSQTGTGNQPQHF | TGTGCCAGCAGCCAGACCGGGACAGGGAATCAGCCCCAGCATTTT
TRBJ2-5 | . | 15 | TRBD2 | TRBV9 | CASSSTGTSDGTQYF | TGTGCCAGCAGCTCTACCGGGACTAGTGACGGGACCCAGTACTTC
TRBJ2-7 | few | 14 | TRBD2 | TRBV5-4 | CASSLAAGAREQYF | TGTGCCAGCAGCTTGGCCGCGGGAGCACGCGAGCAGTACTTC
TRBJ2-3 | . | 17 | TRBD2 | TRBV5-1 | CASSPRTSGRAKDTQYF | TGCGCCAGCAGCCCCCGGACTAGCGGGAGGGCGAAAGATACGCAGTATTTT
TRBJ1-1 | . | 17 | TRBD1 | TRBV2 | CASSEEETGNDDTEAFF | TGTGCCAGCAGTGAGGAGGAGACAGGGAACGATGACACTGAAGCTTTCTTT
TRBJ2-7 | . | 13 | TRBD1 | TRBV29-1 | CSVGQGDSYEQYF | TGCAGCGTTGGACAGGGGGACTCCTACGAGCAGTACTTC
TRBJ2-5 | once | 16 | TRBD2 | TRBV11-2 | CASSLDSTSGGETQYF | TGTGCCAGCAGCTTAGATTCCACTAGCGGAGGAGAGACCCAGTACTTC
TRBJ2-6 | few | 17 | . | TRBV13 | CASSLGVLNSGANVLTF | TGTGCCAGCAGCTTAGGAGTACTAAACTCTGGGGCCAACGTCCTGACTTTC
TRBJ1-2 | . | 13 | TRBD1 | TRBV11-2 | CASGKDRNYGYTF | TGTGCCAGCGGAAAGGACAGGAACTATGGCTACACCTTC
TRBJ2-7 | . | 15 | TRBD1 | TRBV5-1 | CASSLAGTGIYEQYF | TGCGCCAGCAGCTTGGCCGGGACAGGGATCTACGAGCAGTACTTC
TRBJ2-5 | . | 16 | TRBD2 | TRBV7-8 | CASSPHLGREEETQYF | TGTGCCAGCAGTCCTCATCTAGGGCGGGAGGAGGAGACCCAGTACTTC
TRBJ2-7 | . | 14 | TRBD1 | TRBV7-9 | CASSFTGASYEQYF | TGTGCCAGCAGCTTTACAGGGGCATCCTACGAGCAGTACTTC
TRBJ2-2 | . | 15 | TRBD1 | TRBV19 | CASSRRQGTSGELFF | TGTGCCAGTAGTAGGAGACAGGGAACAAGCGGGGAGCTGTTTTTT
TRBJ2-3 | . | 17 | TRBD2 | TRBV5-1 | CASSSALAGAPTDTQYF | TGCGCCAGCAGCTCCGCCTTAGCGGGAGCGCCCACAGATACGCAGTATTTT
TRBJ1-5 | once | 13 | . | TRBV29-1 | CSAGGGNNQPQHF | TGCAGCGCCGGGGGGGGAAACAATCAGCCCCAGCATTTT
TRBJ2-7 | . | 15 | TRBD1 | TRBV10-3 | CAISESNRGKYEQYF | TGTGCCATCAGTGAGTCGAACAGGGGAAAATACGAGCAGTACTTC
TRBJ2-5 | . | 18 | TRBD2 | TRBV4-1 | CASSRAFTRLAAQETQYF | TGCGCCAGCAGCCGGGCCTTTACCAGACTAGCGGCTCAAGAGACCCAGTACTTC
TRBJ2-1 | few | 18 | TRBD2 | TRBV7-9 | CASSPRQREGQSPSEQFF | TGTGCCAGCAGCCCCCGGCAGCGGGAGGGCCAAAGTCCCAGTGAGCAGTTCTTC
TRBJ2-7 | . | 16 | TRBD2 | TRBV28 | CASSPPQRGTYSEQYF | TGTGCCAGCAGTCCACCCCAGCGGGGGACCTACTCCGAGCAGTACTTC
TRBJ2-3 | once | 14 | TRBD2 | TRBV30 | CAWSAGLAVDTQYF | TGTGCCTGGAGTGCAGGACTAGCGGTAGATACGCAGTATTTT
TRBJ2-7 | once | 15 | TRBD2 | TRBV7-2 | CASSAQATSGYEQYF | TGTGCCAGCAGCGCTCAAGCGACTAGCGGCTACGAGCAGTACTTC
TRBJ1-1 | . | 14 | . | TRBV11-2 | CASSFEGVGTEAFF | TGTGCCAGCAGCTTTGAGGGGGTCGGAACTGAAGCTTTCTTT
TRBJ2-7 | . | 15 | TRBD1 | TRBV5-6 | CASSSWTGGKYEQYF | TGTGCCAGCAGCTCCTGGACAGGGGGCAAGTACGAGCAGTACTTC
TRBJ1-4 | few | 15 | . | TRBV19 | CASTFFDSGNEKLFF | TGTGCCAGTACCTTTTTCGACAGCGGGAATGAAAAACTGTTTTTT
TRBJ1-1 | . | 14 | . | TRBV30 | CAWRRSGHDTEAFF | TGTGCCTGGAGGCGGTCAGGGCATGACACTGAAGCTTTCTTT
TRBJ1-1 | . | 14 | TRBD1 | TRBV28 | CASSPGTGRTEAFF | TGTGCCAGCAGTCCCGGGACAGGGCGAACTGAAGCTTTCTTT
TRBJ1-5 | . | 13 | . | TRBV30 | CAWSSLGNQPQHF | TGTGCCTGGAGTAGCTTGGGCAATCAGCCCCAGCATTTT
TRBJ2-1 | . | 15 | TRBD2 | TRBV7-2 | CASSPGLADYNEQFF | TGTGCCAGCAGCCCGGGACTAGCGGATTACAATGAGCAGTTCTTC
TRBJ1-2 | . | 13 | . | TRBV28 | CATPGQGRRGYTF | TGTGCCACCCCCGGGCAGGGAAGAAGGGGCTACACCTTC
TRBJ2-2 | . | 16 | . | TRBV30 | CAWSQPGQTNTGELFF | TGTGCCTGGAGTCAACCAGGACAGACGAACACCGGGGAGCTGTTTTTT
TRBJ1-5 | . | 16 | TRBD1 | TRBV6-1 | CASSGQGALGNQPQHF | TGTGCCAGCAGTGGACAGGGGGCTCTGGGCAATCAGCCCCAGCATTTT
TRBJ2-7 | . | 12 | . | TRBV5-8 | CASVDRTYEQYF | TGTGCCAGCGTCGACAGAACCTACGAGCAGTACTTC
TRBJ2-7 | . | 17 | TRBD1 | TRBV7-9 | CASSLSGTGSGAYEQYF | TGTGCCAGCAGCTTAAGTGGGACAGGGAGTGGGGCCTACGAGCAGTACTTC
TRBJ2-7 | . | 18 | TRBD2 | TRBV4-1 | CASSQADFLAGGSYEQYF | TGCGCCAGCAGCCAAGCTGACTTTCTAGCGGGGGGATCCTACGAGCAGTACTTC